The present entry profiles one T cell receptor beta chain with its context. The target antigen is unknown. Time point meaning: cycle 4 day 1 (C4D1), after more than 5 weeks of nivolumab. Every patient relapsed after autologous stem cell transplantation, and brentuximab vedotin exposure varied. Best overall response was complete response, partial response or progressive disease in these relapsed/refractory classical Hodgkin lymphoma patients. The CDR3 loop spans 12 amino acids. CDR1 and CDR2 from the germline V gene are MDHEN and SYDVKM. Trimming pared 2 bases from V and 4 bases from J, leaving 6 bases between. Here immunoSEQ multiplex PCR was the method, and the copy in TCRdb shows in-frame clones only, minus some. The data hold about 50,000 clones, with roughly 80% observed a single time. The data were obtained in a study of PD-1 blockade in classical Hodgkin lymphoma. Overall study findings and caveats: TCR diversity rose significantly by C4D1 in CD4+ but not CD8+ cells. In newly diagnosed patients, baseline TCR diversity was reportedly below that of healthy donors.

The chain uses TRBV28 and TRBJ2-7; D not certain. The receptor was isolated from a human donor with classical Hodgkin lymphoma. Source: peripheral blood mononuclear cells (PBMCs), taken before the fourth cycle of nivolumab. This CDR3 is CASSLTGYEQYF. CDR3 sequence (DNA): TGTGCCAGCAGTTTAACCGGGTACGAGCAGTACTTC. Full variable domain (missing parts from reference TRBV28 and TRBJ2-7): DVKVTQSSRYLVKRTGEKVFLECVQDMDHENMFWYRQDPGLGLRLIYFSYDVKMKEKGDIPEGYSVSREKKERFSLILESASTNQTSMYLCASSLTGYEQYFGPGTRLTVT.